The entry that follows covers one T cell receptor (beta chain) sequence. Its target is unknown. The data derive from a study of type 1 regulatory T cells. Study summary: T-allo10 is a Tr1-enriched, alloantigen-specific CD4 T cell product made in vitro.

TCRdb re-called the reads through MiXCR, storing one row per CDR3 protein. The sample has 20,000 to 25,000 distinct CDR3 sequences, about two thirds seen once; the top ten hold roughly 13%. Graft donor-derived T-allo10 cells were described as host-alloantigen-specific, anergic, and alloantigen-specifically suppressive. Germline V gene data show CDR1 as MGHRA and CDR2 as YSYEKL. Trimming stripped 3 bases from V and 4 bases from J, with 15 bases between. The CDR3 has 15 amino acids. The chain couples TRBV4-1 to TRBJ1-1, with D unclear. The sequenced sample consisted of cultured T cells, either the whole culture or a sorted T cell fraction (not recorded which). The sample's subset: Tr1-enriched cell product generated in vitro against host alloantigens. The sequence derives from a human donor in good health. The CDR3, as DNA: TGCGCCAGCAGCCATGGTGATACCGGGCGCACTGAAGCTTTCTTT. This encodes CASSHGDTGRTEAFF.